This T cell receptor beta chain was found in a study of CD8 T cells in Susac syndrome. Reverse transcription of roughly 0.5 to 1 ug RNA was carried out with random hexamers. The authors amplified TCR beta CDR3 across 54 Vbeta and 13 Jbeta using immunoSEQ multiplex PCR. TCRdb reprocessed the immunoSEQ multiplex PCR reads via MiXCR and lists one record per CDR3 protein. The sample contains around 80,000 distinct CDR3 sequences, 91% of which appear only once. Included as multiple sclerosis controls were treatment-naive patients who had stable or active relapsing-remitting disease. Of note for this clonotype: Antigen specificity is unknown.

Findings and caveats of the study: An acknowledgment was made by the study that its TCR sequencing and HLA analysis involved relatively few individuals.

Sequenced sample: CD8+ T cells from PBMCs. This TCR was sampled from a human donor with multiple sclerosis.

The CDR3 is CASSLWDRGKRFGNTIYF. CDR3 DNA sequence: TGTGCCAGCAGTTTATGGGACAGGGGCAAGCGTTTTGGAAACACCATATATTTT. The chain carries TRBV27 and TRBJ1-3, with 10 bases lining up with TRBD1. Per germline, CDR1 MNHEY and CDR2 SMNVEV (reference sequence). The junction had 9 bases not matched to a gene; V was cut back by 1 base and J by 3 bases. The CDR3 extends over 18 amino acids.